One sample yielded the 10 T cell receptor beta chains listed below, sequenced in a study of OX40 agonist ivuxolimab in advanced cancers. Profiling relied on immunoSEQ multiplex PCR, and the TCRdb table lists in-frame clones only, not all of them. The sample carries tens of thousands of clones, 65% to 85% recorded once. The sequenced sample was CD4+ or CD8+ T cells sorted from blood, obtained in a trial of the OX40 agonist ivuxolimab. These receptors were collected from an adult with an advanced solid tumor such as melanoma, head and neck, liver or kidney cancer.

The CDR3 region is CASSVTEKNEQFF. DNA of the CDR3: TGTGCCAGCAGTGTTACAGAGAAGAATGAGCAGTTCTTC. This chain connects TRBV28 to TRBJ2-1; D unclear. The germline gives CDR1 MDHEN, CDR2 SYDVKM. The CDR3 spans 13 residues. V gave up 5 bases and J gave up 7 bases, with 12 bases separating them.

The rearrangement uses TRBV18 and TRBJ2-3; 10 bases line up with TRBD2. The CDR3 loop spans 17 amino acids. Germline loops: CDR1 KGHSH, CDR2 LQKENI. J lost 3 bases, V lost 2 bases, and 8 bases had no gene match. CDR3 region: CASSPTALAGVTDTQYF. The CDR3 nucleotides are TGTGCCAGCTCACCAACGGCGCTAGCGGGGGTAACAGATACGCAGTATTTT.

CDR3 in amino acids: CASSLGSGVSFTDTQYF. In nucleotides, the CDR3 is TGTGCCAGCAGCTTAGGTAGCGGGGTGTCATTCACAGATACGCAGTATTTT. This sequence joins TRBV7-9 and TRBJ2-3; 8 positions match TRBD2. In germline, CDR1 is SEHNR, CDR2 FQNEAQ (reference sequence). The CDR3 covers 17 residues. J gave up 2 bases and V 1 base, and 8 bases lay outside the gene matches.

The V call is TRBV30, the J call TRBJ2-7; 8 bases are a match to TRBD1. Germline assignment: CDR1 GTSNPN and CDR2 SVGIG (reference sequence). V shed 0 bases and J 3 bases; nucleotides not matched to a gene: 13. This CDR3 is 17 amino acids long. The CDR3 protein is CAWSVRFGQGGVYEQYF. In DNA form, the CDR3 reads TGTGCCTGGAGTGTACGCTTCGGACAGGGTGGGGTCTACGAGCAGTACTTC.

This chain connects TRBV28 to TRBJ1-5, with a possible D match to TRBD1 (5 bases). The ends were cut back, 7 bases at V and 1 base at J, with 11 bases in the middle. CDR1 and CDR2 (germline): MDHEN, SYDVKM. The length of the CDR3 is 14 residues. The CDR3 here is CASIRGGSNQPQHF. The DNA for the CDR3 is TGTGCCAGCATCCGTGGGGGGAGCAATCAGCCCCAGCATTTT.

The chain uses TRBV15 and TRBJ1-2; a weak D match, TRBD1 (5 bases). With 6 bases removed from V and 7 bases from J, the gap between germline ends came to 15 bases. Per the germline V gene, CDR1 is LNHNV and CDR2 is YYDKDF (reference sequence). This CDR3 spans 13 amino acids. The CDR3 coding sequence is TGTGCCACCAGAGACGGAGGGGACGTTGGCTACACCTTC. Amino acid sequence: CATRDGGDVGYTF.

The sample holds a few counts of this clone. This sequence joins TRBV18 and TRBJ1-6, with 7 bases aligning to TRBD1. The V segment lost 2 bases and the J segment 7 bases; nucleotides outside the gene matches: 8. CDR3 size: 16 residues. Germline V gene data show CDR1 as KGHSH and CDR2 as LQKENI. The CDR3 bases are TGTGCCAGCTCACCAGGGGAGGGGGCGCAGAATTCACCCCTCCACTTT. It is translated as CASSPGEGAQNSPLHF.

The gene calls are TRBV13 and TRBJ1-4; 8 nucleotides line up with TRBD1. The junction had 9 bases not matched to a gene; V was cut back by 5 bases and J by 7 bases. CDR1 and CDR2 (germline): PRHDT, FYEKMQ (reference sequence). The CDR3 has 15 amino acids. Here the CDR3 reads CASSARGRGGEKLFF. The CDR3 nucleotides are TGTGCCAGCAGCGCCAGGGGGCGGGGAGGTGAAAAACTGTTTTTT.

This clone has a single count. The chain couples TRBV6-5 to TRBJ1-1; D remains ambiguous. The CDR3 runs 13 residues. V was clipped by 7 bases and J by 7 bases, with 16 bases between them. The germline V gene has CDR1 MNHEY and CDR2 SVGAGI. In nucleotides, the CDR3 is TGTGCCAGCACGCCGAACGGGCGAGGTGAAGCTTTCTTT. Its protein product is CASTPNGRGEAFF.

This chain connects TRBV6-6 to TRBJ1-1; tentative D call: TRBD1 (6 bases). Looked up from germline, CDR1 is MNHNY and CDR2 is SVGAGI (reference sequence). This CDR3 is 14 amino acids long. Trimming shortened V by 6 bases and J by 1 base, and 12 bases separated the two germline ends. The CDR3 loop is CASRNRQENTEAFF. The CDR3 DNA follows: TGTGCCAGCAGAAATCGACAGGAGAACACTGAAGCTTTCTTT.